This T cell receptor (beta chain) was sequenced for a study of human T cells and chemical hapten exposure. Trimming pared 2 bases from V and 4 bases from J, leaving 9 bases between. Germline assignment: CDR1 MNHEY and CDR2 SVGAGI. The CDR3 totals 14 residues. For the library, individual cDNA molecules each received unique molecular identifiers. TCRdb analysed the RACE reads with MiXCR anew, one entry per CDR3 protein. The table lists some 200,000 distinct CDR3 sequences, around 20% of them singletons. Study results and limitations: Compared with pre-sensitization or healthy control sets, expanded TCRs clustered more.

To note about this clonotype: Its antigen is currently unknown.

Time point in this sample: patch test 1, 2 weeks after DPC sensitization. Treatment meaning: therapeutic diphenylcyclopropenone sensitization with weekly scalp DPC. The sequence came from a woman aged 45-59 years with alopecia areata. Some clones in this sample may be carry-over from other donors' samples. The chain recombines TRBV6-5 with TRBJ1-5, with a possible D match to TRBD1 (6 bases). This specimen consisted of whole blood, obtained in connection with sensitization to the hapten diphenylcyclopropenone (DPC). This CDR3 is CASSYGGLNQPQHF. The CDR3 nucleotides read TGTGCCAGCAGTTACGGGGGCCTTAATCAGCCCCAGCATTTT.